Each of the 31 T cell receptor beta chains below was sequenced from the same sample in a study of identical twins' blood T cells. TCRdb re-derived calls from the 5' RACE reads in MiXCR, one entry per CDR3 protein. In the table there are around 380,000 distinct CDR3 sequences, roughly 28% of which are singletons. The specimen was PBMCs. The receptors here all came from a woman aged 18-49 years in good health.

This clonotype was detected a few times. The gene calls are TRBV3-1 and TRBJ2-1; 7 nucleotides line up with TRBD1. The CDR3 extends over 13 amino acids. Trimming cost V 2 bases and J 10 bases; bases outside gene matches: 5. CDR1 and CDR2 (germline): LGHDT, YNNKEL (reference sequence). The CDR3 sequence is CASSQTGEGEQFF. The CDR3 DNA sequence: TGTGCCAGCAGCCAAACAGGGGAAGGCGAGCAGTTCTTC.

A note on this clonotype: A single base separates this from a much larger clone, so it may be a read error. V is TRBV5-1 and J is TRBJ1-1, with 7 bases identical to TRBD1. The germline V gene encodes CDR1 SGHRS and CDR2 YFSETQ. The V and J ends lost 10 bases and 3 bases, in that order; junction bases with no gene match: 6. The CDR3 length is 12 residues. The CDR3: CAGTGQDTEAFF. The CDR3 DNA sequence: TGCGCCGGCACCGGACAGGACACTGAAGCTTTCTTT. Full variable domain (outside the CDR3, taken from reference TRBV5-1 and TRBJ1-1): KAGVTQTPRYLIKTRGQQVTLSCSPISGHRSVSWYQQTPGQGLQFLFEYFSETQRNKGNFPGRFSGRQFSNSRSEMNVSTLELGDSALYLCAGTGQDTEAFFGQGTRLTVV.

The rearrangement uses TRBV20-1 and TRBJ1-3; TRBD1 aligns across 8 bases. Germline CDR1 is DFQATT and CDR2 is SNEGSKA (reference sequence). This CDR3 is 15 amino acids long. The V and J ends lost 2 bases and 0 bases, in that order; junction bases with no gene match: 3. CDR3 bases: TGCAGTGCTAGATCGGGGACAGGCTCTGGAAACACCATATATTTT. Translated, it gives CSARSGTGSGNTIYF.

The chain has TRBV5-1 and TRBJ2-7; possible D gene TRBD2, 5 bases. Between the trimmed V and J ends, which lost 0 bases and 1 base, there was a span of 14 bases. Looked up from germline, CDR1 is SGHRS and CDR2 is YFSETQ. This CDR3 comprises 16 residues. The CDR3 coding sequence is TGCGCCAGCAGCTTGGATTTCGGGGTTTGGTCCTACGAGCAGTACTTC. It specifies CASSLDFGVWSYEQYF.

The chain uses TRBV14 and TRBJ2-1, with D unclear. The length of the CDR3 is 16 residues. Per germline, CDR1 SGHDN and CDR2 FVKESK. Trimming stripped 6 bases from V and 2 bases from J, with 17 bases between. In DNA form, the CDR3 reads TGTGCCAGCAGTTTACTGCAGAGAGCCACCTACAATGAGCAGTTCTTC. Its translation is CASSLLQRATYNEQFF.

Of note for this clonotype: This likely comes from a read error, as the CDR3 has no conserved phenylalanine or tryptophan at its end. The CDR3: CSATHLGGANTEAFS. The DNA of the CDR3 is TGCAGCGCTACACATCTAGGGGGCGCGAACACTGAAGCTTTCTCT. The chain carries TRBV29-1 and TRBJ1-1; 7 nucleotides match TRBD1. The CDR3 has 15 residues. The V segment lost 7 bases and the J segment 1 base; nucleotides outside the gene matches: 12. The germline V gene has CDR1 SQVTM and CDR2 ANQGSEA.

The chain combines TRBV20-1 with TRBJ1-1; D remains ambiguous. CDR1 is DFQATT, CDR2 SNEGSKA, per germline (reference sequence). The CDR3 extends over 13 amino acids. V lost 2 bases and J 1 base, leaving 8 bases between the germline ends. CDR3 in DNA: TGCAGTGCTAGAATGGACCCGAACACTGAAGCTTTCTTT. Translating gives CSARMDPNTEAFF.

This clonotype was counted between two and nine times. The chain has TRBV5-1 and TRBJ1-4; 10 bases are a match to TRBD1. CDR1 and CDR2 from the germline V gene are SGHRS and YFSETQ. The J segment lost 6 bases and the V segment lost 5 bases, leaving 7 bases of the junction unmatched. This CDR3 contains 15 residues. As DNA, the CDR3 is TGCGCCAGCAGTTCAACCGGGACAGGGGATGAAAAACTGTTTTTT. It translates to CASSSTGTGDEKLFF.

The table lists this clonotype with a few counts. V is TRBV3-1 and J is TRBJ1-1, with a tentative D call TRBD1 (5 bases). CDR1 and CDR2 from the germline V gene are LGHDT and YNNKEL (reference sequence). This CDR3 has 14 residues. Trimming took 6 bases from V and 2 from J, leaving 13 bases between them. The CDR3 nucleotides read TGTGCCAGCAGGCATACAGGCCCAAACACTGAAGCTTTCTTT. Protein product: CASRHTGPNTEAFF.

Note on this clonotype: At one boundary the junction diverges from the germline segment, which might be a read error. The chain is built from TRBV6-6 and TRBJ1-2, with TRBD1 matching over 7 bases. This CDR3 has 14 residues. CDR1 and CDR2 (germline): MNHNY, SVGAGI (reference sequence). The CDR3 DNA sequence: TGTGCCTGCAGTCCAGGGGGGACCTACTATGGCTACACCTTC. Its translation: CACSPGGTYYGYTF.

The genes are TRBV7-2 and TRBJ2-1, with D uncertain. V dropped 3 bases and J dropped 5 bases, with 8 bases sitting between them. Germline CDR1 reads SGHTA; CDR2 reads FQGNSA. The CDR3 runs to 13 residues. Written as DNA, the CDR3 is TGTGCCAGCAGCTTTTCCAGAAACAATGAGCAGTTCTTC. Translated, it gives CASSFSRNNEQFF.

This clonotype was seen more than once but under ten times. The rearrangement joins TRBV27 to TRBJ2-1, with a weak D call TRBD2 (7 bases). The CDR3 has 16 residues. From germline, CDR1 is MNHEY and CDR2 SMNVEV (reference sequence). The germline V and J ends were trimmed by 5 bases and 2 bases, with 16 bases remaining between them. The CDR3 region has the DNA TGTGCCAGCAGTCCCCTTGGGGGGGCGACCTACAATGAGCAGTTCTTC. This gives the protein CASSPLGGATYNEQFF.

This sequence joins TRBV10-3 and TRBJ1-1; 7 bases match TRBD1. The CDR3 length is 14 residues. V was pared by 7 bases and J by 2 bases, with 7 bases of the junction left unmatched. Germline CDR1 is ENHRY and CDR2 is SYGVKD. The CDR3 protein is CAIMIRGENTEAFF. CDR3 DNA sequence: TGTGCCATCATGATCAGGGGGGAAAACACTGAAGCTTTCTTT.

This rearrangement joins TRBV29-1 to TRBJ1-1; unclear D gene. CDR1 and CDR2 from the germline V gene are SQVTM and ANQGSEA. CDR3 length equals 10 residues. V was trimmed by 0 bases and J by 7 bases, leaving 3 bases between them. The DNA of the CDR3 is TGCAGCGTTGAAGAATTTGAAGCTTTCTTT. Its protein is CSVEEFEAFF.

This rearrangement joins TRBV27 to TRBJ1-4; D is uncertain. The ends were cut back, 8 bases at V and 0 bases at J, with 13 bases in the middle. CDR3 length equals 15 residues. CDR1 MNHEY and CDR2 SMNVEV come from the germline V gene (reference sequence). The DNA for the CDR3 is TGTGCCAGCTCTCCATACATGACAACTAATGAAAAACTGTTTTTT. Translated: CASSPYMTTNEKLFF.

This clonotype was recorded only once. The J gene is TRBJ1-1, the V gene TRBV20-1; 7 nucleotides align to TRBD1. This CDR3 comprises 13 residues. CDR1 DFQATT and CDR2 SNEGSKA come from the germline V gene (reference sequence). V dropped 6 bases and J dropped 2; count of bases not matched to a gene: 6. The CDR3 reads CSATGQVNTEAFF. CDR3 DNA: TGCAGTGCGACCGGACAGGTCAACACTGAAGCTTTCTTT.

This chain uses TRBV19 with TRBJ2-7; perhaps TRBD1 as D (6 bases). Per germline, CDR1 LNHDA and CDR2 SQIVND (reference sequence). This CDR3 is built from 13 residues. Trimming took 2 bases from V and 3 from J, leaving 8 bases between them. The CDR3 DNA follows: TGTGCCAGTAGTATACAGGGGTTCTACGAGCAGTACTTC. This gives the protein CASSIQGFYEQYF. Supplemented by reference TRBV19 and TRBJ2-7, the full variable domain reads DGGITQSPKYLFRKEGQNVTLSCEQNLNHDAMYWYRQDPGQGLRLIYYSQIVNDFQKGDIAEGYSVSREKKESFPLTVTSAQKNPTAFYLCASSIQGFYEQYFGPGTRLTVT.

The chain recombines TRBV11-3 with TRBJ2-2; D is perhaps TRBD1 (5 bases). V was shortened by 2 bases and J by 8 bases, with 12 bases between the two germline ends. Germline V gene lookup returns CDR1 SGHNT and CDR2 YENEEA. CDR3 length: 14 residues. CDR3 nucleotides: TGTGCCAGCAGCTTAAAGGGGCAGAAAGGGGAGCTGTTTTTT. Protein product: CASSLKGQKGELFF.

The table lists this clonotype with many counts. V is TRBV2 and J is TRBJ1-6; 10 bases agree with TRBD1. V trimming: 3 bases; J trimming: 10 bases; junction bases outside the gene matches: 6. The V gene's germline CDR1 is SNHLY and CDR2 FYNNEI. The CDR3 length is 15 residues. CDR3 sequence (DNA): TGTGCCAGCAGTGATAACCGGGACAGGGGCTCACCCCTCCACTTT. This codes for CASSDNRDRGSPLHF.

In this sample, this clonotype turned up many times. For the CDR3, the DNA is TGCGCCAGCAGCCAGATAAACACAGGGGGCACTGAAGCTTTCTTT. Translation: CASSQINTGGTEAFF. V usage is TRBV4-3 and J usage is TRBJ1-1, with TRBD1 matching 8 bases. Germline CDR1 reads LGHNA; CDR2 reads YSLEER. V was clipped by 3 bases and J by 4 bases; unmatched bases: 7. This CDR3 spans 15 amino acids.

V and J are TRBV4-3 and TRBJ1-2, with D perhaps matching TRBD1 (5 bases). Trimming left V 2 bases short and J 2 bases short, with 9 bases between. CDR1 and CDR2 (germline): LGHNA, YSLEER. CDR3 size: 14 residues. CDR3 amino acids: CASSQLTENYGYTF. The CDR3 region has the DNA TGCGCCAGCAGCCAACTGACAGAGAACTATGGCTACACCTTC.

A word on this clonotype: One junction end does not reproduce the germline sequence, and a read error may be involved. The V gene is TRBV20-1, the J gene TRBJ2-1, with 10 bases fitting TRBD2. The CDR3 runs to 13 residues. CDR1 DFQATT and CDR2 SNEGSKA come from the germline V gene (reference sequence). In nucleotides, the CDR3 is TGCAGTGCTAGTTCTAGCGGGAGTAATGGGCAGTTCTTC. It is translated as CSASSSGSNGQFF.

The chain employs TRBV7-7 and TRBJ1-5; D not resolved. The CDR3 has 14 residues. The V end lost 0 bases, the J end lost 6 bases, and 9 bases lay between the germline ends. Germline V gene data show CDR1 as SSHAT and CDR2 as FNYEAQ (reference sequence). CDR3 nucleotides: TGTGCCAGCAGCTTAGCGCCCAGGTTTCAGCCCCAGCATTTT. The encoded protein is CASSLAPRFQPQHF.

This clonotype was observed a few times. The chain is built from TRBV5-1 and TRBJ2-7; D unresolved. CDR3 length equals 13 residues. The germline CDR1 and CDR2 sequences are SGHRS and YFSETQ. V dropped 7 bases and J dropped 0 bases, with 11 bases sitting between them. The CDR3 region is CASAKSYSYEQYF. In DNA, the CDR3 is TGCGCCAGCGCTAAGAGTTACTCCTACGAGCAGTACTTC.

The J gene is TRBJ1-2, the V gene TRBV29-1, with 8 positions matching TRBD1. The J segment lost 13 bases and the V segment lost 1 base, leaving 11 bases of the junction unmatched. The CDR3 has 13 amino acids. The germline CDR1 and CDR2 sequences are SQVTM and ANQGSEA. DNA of the CDR3: TGCAGCGTTGAAGGACAGGGGTTGAGCTCGTCCACCTTC. Its protein is CSVEGQGLSSSTF. The full variable domain, its missing parts supplied by reference TRBV29-1 and TRBJ1-2, is SAVISQKPSRDICQRGTSLTIQCQVDSQVTMMFWYRQQPGQSLTLIATANQGSEATYESGFVIDKFPISRPNLTFSTLTVSNMSPEDSSIYLCSVEGQGLSSSTFGSGTRLTVV.

This clonotype was seen a few times. The chain carries TRBV5-1 and TRBJ2-7; weak D call: TRBD2 (5 bases). CDR1 and CDR2 (germline): SGHRS, YFSETQ. The length of the CDR3 is 15 residues. V lost 0 bases to trimming and J lost 5 bases, with 15 bases between them. DNA for the CDR3: TGCGCCAGCAGCTTGGAAGTAGCCACGACTAACGAGCAGTACTTC. Translation: CASSLEVATTNEQYF.

The chain links TRBV5-1 to TRBJ2-3, with D maybe TRBD2 (5 bases). Germline CDR1 is SGHRS and CDR2 is YFSETQ. Trimming took 0 bases from V and 6 from J, leaving 14 bases between them. The CDR3 is made up of 15 amino acids. CDR3 loop: CASSLEPGSADTQYF. The DNA for the CDR3 is TGCGCCAGCAGCTTGGAACCGGGGAGTGCGGATACGCAGTATTTT.

This clonotype was detected a few times. V gene TRBV5-6 combines with J gene TRBJ1-2; D is possibly TRBD1 (5 bases). The CDR3 covers 15 residues. V lost 6 bases and J lost 0, with 15 bases in between. Per germline, CDR1 SGHDT and CDR2 YYEEEE. The CDR3 loop is CASTFRDGANYGYTF. DNA of the CDR3: TGTGCCAGCACCTTCCGGGACGGAGCTAACTATGGCTACACCTTC.

This clonotype occurred a few times. The CDR3 DNA follows: TGTGCCAGCAGTTACTCCCGGCTAGAGTACAATGAGCAGTTCTTC. Translating it yields CASSYSRLEYNEQFF. The V call is TRBV6-5, the J call TRBJ2-1; D ambiguous. The ends were cut back, 0 bases at V and 4 bases at J, with 10 bases in the middle. In germline, CDR1 is MNHEY, CDR2 SVGAGI. There are 15 residues in the CDR3.

This clonotype was counted between two and nine times. This rearrangement joins TRBV12-3 or TRBV12-4 to TRBJ2-5, with 7 nucleotides matching TRBD1. With V trimmed by 6 bases and J by 5 bases, 6 bases remained unmatched. The CDR3 runs 13 residues. CDR3 in amino acids: CASSPTGFETQYF. DNA for the CDR3: TGTGCCAGCAGCCCGACAGGGTTCGAGACCCAGTACTTC.

This clonotype was seen only a few times. The chain is built from TRBV6-5 and TRBJ2-5; D remains ambiguous. CDR3 length: 12 residues. Germline loops: CDR1 MNHEY, CDR2 SVGAGI. V was cut by 4 bases and J by 4 bases, with 7 bases left in between. The chain's CDR3 is CASSSFSETQYF. In DNA form, the CDR3 reads TGTGCCAGCAGTTCATTCTCAGAGACCCAGTACTTC.